A selection of T cell receptor beta chains follows, all from one sample in a study of sequential checkpoint blockade in melanoma. Clones were sequenced by immunoSEQ multiplex PCR, and TCRdb holds only the in-frame ones, with some missing. Of 4,500 to 6,000 clones in the sample, roughly 33% were seen once. Sequences were derived from tumor tissue (inferred from file names), sampled from a patient given nivolumab and ipilimumab in sequence. These receptors all stem from a human donor with melanoma. Each CDR3 is given with its conserved first and last residue. Fields, in order: CDR3 protein, CDR3 DNA, clone size, V gene, D gene, J gene. A D gene is named only where the DNA matches it firmly. Expanded clones get a size class; other rows say once, few or many, or leave the size out.

cdr3_aa: CASSSGPQYEQYF
cdr3_nt: TGTGCCAGCAGTTCCGGGCCCCAGTACGAGCAGTACTTC
clone_size: NA
v_call: TRBV6-8
d_call: NA
j_call: TRBJ2-7

cdr3_aa: CASSETGQGFHEQYF
cdr3_nt: TGTGCCAGCAGTGAGACTGGGCAGGGGTTCCACGAGCAGTACTTC
clone_size: few
v_call: TRBV6-8
d_call: NA
j_call: TRBJ2-7

cdr3_aa: CSVDAGITYGYTF
cdr3_nt: TGCAGCGTTGACGCCGGGATAACCTATGGCTACACCTTC
clone_size: NA
v_call: TRBV29-1
d_call: NA
j_call: TRBJ1-2

cdr3_aa: CASSSLTSGRADTQYF
cdr3_nt: TGTGCCAGCAGCTCTCTGACTAGCGGGAGGGCAGATACGCAGTATTTT
clone_size: NA
v_call: TRBV11-3
d_call: TRBD2
j_call: TRBJ2-3

cdr3_aa: CASRAGLAGNNEQFF
cdr3_nt: TGTGCCAGCAGGGCAGGACTAGCGGGTAACAATGAGCAGTTCTTC
clone_size: NA
v_call: TRBV6-8
d_call: TRBD2
j_call: TRBJ2-1

cdr3_aa: CASRLSGTDTGELFF
cdr3_nt: TGTGCCAGCAGGCTATCCGGGACAGACACCGGGGAGCTGTTTTTT
clone_size: medium-sized
v_call: TRBV6-8
d_call: TRBD1
j_call: TRBJ2-2

cdr3_aa: CSVDVRGNEQFF
cdr3_nt: TGCAGCGTTGACGTTCGGGGAAATGAGCAGTTCTTC
clone_size: NA
v_call: TRBV29-1
d_call: NA
j_call: TRBJ2-1

cdr3_aa: CASVPLGGGNQPQHF
cdr3_nt: TGTGCCAGCGTCCCTCTCGGGGGAGGGAATCAGCCCCAGCATTTT
clone_size: once
v_call: TRBV28
d_call: NA
j_call: TRBJ1-5

cdr3_aa: CASSFRGTGNTIYF
cdr3_nt: TGTGCCAGCAGTTTCAGAGGAACTGGAAACACCATATATTTT
clone_size: few
v_call: TRBV28
d_call: NA
j_call: TRBJ1-3

cdr3_aa: CASSIGTGRAGELFF
cdr3_nt: TGTGCCAGTAGTATAGGGACAGGGCGGGCCGGGGAGCTGTTTTTT
clone_size: NA
v_call: TRBV19
d_call: TRBD1
j_call: TRBJ2-2

cdr3_aa: CASSLYGSNLYNEQFF
cdr3_nt: TGTGCCAGCAGTTTATATGGTTCAAACCTATACAATGAGCAGTTCTTC
clone_size: few
v_call: TRBV28
d_call: NA
j_call: TRBJ2-1

cdr3_aa: CATAGAGQPQHF
cdr3_nt: TGTGCCACCGCAGGGGCAGGCCAGCCCCAGCATTTT
clone_size: NA
v_call: TRBV19
d_call: NA
j_call: TRBJ1-5

cdr3_aa: CASSIQGLGNTEAFF
cdr3_nt: TGTGCCAGTAGTATACAGGGATTGGGAAACACTGAAGCTTTCTTT
clone_size: NA
v_call: TRBV19
d_call: NA
j_call: TRBJ1-1

cdr3_aa: CASSSLAGSTDTQYF
cdr3_nt: TGTGCCAGCAGCTCCCTAGCGGGAAGCACAGATACGCAGTATTTT
clone_size: NA
v_call: TRBV11-3
d_call: TRBD2
j_call: TRBJ2-3

cdr3_aa: CASSPYGGLAGGPEQYF
cdr3_nt: TGTGCCAGCAGCCCCTACGGCGGACTAGCGGGAGGTCCCGAGCAGTACTTC
clone_size: few
v_call: TRBV11-3
d_call: TRBD2
j_call: TRBJ2-7

cdr3_aa: CASSPPNSRGISLNEQFF
cdr3_nt: TGTGCCAGCTCACCACCGAATTCGCGGGGTATTTCCCTCAATGAGCAGTTCTTC
clone_size: NA
v_call: TRBV18
d_call: NA
j_call: TRBJ2-1

cdr3_aa: CASILGGGRCRNQPQHF
cdr3_nt: TGTGCCAGCATCCTTGGCGGGGGGCGTTGTCGCAATCAGCCCCAGCATTTT
clone_size: NA
v_call: TRBV14
d_call: NA
j_call: TRBJ1-5

cdr3_aa: CASGKQGISNQPQHF
cdr3_nt: TGTGCCAGCGGAAAACAGGGGATTAGCAATCAGCCCCAGCATTTT
clone_size: NA
v_call: TRBV25-1
d_call: TRBD1
j_call: TRBJ1-5

cdr3_aa: CASGLSQGGEAFF
cdr3_nt: TGTGCTAGTGGTTTGTCACAGGGAGGTGAAGCTTTCTTT
clone_size: large
v_call: TRBV12-5
d_call: NA
j_call: TRBJ1-1

cdr3_aa: CASRGQGARGYGYTF
cdr3_nt: TGTGCCAGCAGAGGACAGGGGGCGAGGGGCTATGGCTACACCTTC
clone_size: NA
v_call: TRBV19
d_call: TRBD1
j_call: TRBJ1-2

cdr3_aa: CASSSPGQRGPGYTF
cdr3_nt: TGCGCCAGCAGCTCTCCGGGACAGCGAGGTCCTGGCTACACCTTC
clone_size: NA
v_call: TRBV5-1
d_call: TRBD1
j_call: TRBJ1-2

cdr3_aa: CASSSTWGAGELFF
cdr3_nt: TGTGCCAGCAGCTCGACATGGGGGGCCGGGGAGCTGTTTTTT
clone_size: NA
v_call: TRBV11-3
d_call: NA
j_call: TRBJ2-2

cdr3_aa: CATLSRGAMDEQFF
cdr3_nt: TGTGCCACCCTCTCCCGGGGGGCTATGGATGAGCAGTTCTTC
clone_size: few
v_call: TRBV6-7
d_call: NA
j_call: TRBJ2-1

cdr3_aa: CASTPPSGYYGYTF
cdr3_nt: TGTGCCAGCACTCCTCCATCGGGGTACTATGGCTACACCTTC
clone_size: few
v_call: TRBV2
d_call: NA
j_call: TRBJ1-2

cdr3_aa: CASSQTGAKNIQYF
cdr3_nt: TGTGCCAGCAGCCAAACAGGGGCCAAAAACATTCAGTACTTC
clone_size: NA
v_call: TRBV11-3
d_call: NA
j_call: TRBJ2-4

cdr3_aa: CATSRGSVGGTGGEKLFF
cdr3_nt: TGTGCCACCAGCAGAGGCTCGGTGGGAGGGACAGGGGGGGAAAAACTGTTTTTT
clone_size: few
v_call: TRBV15
d_call: TRBD1
j_call: TRBJ1-4

cdr3_aa: CASSYSSGSYTGELFF
cdr3_nt: TGTGCCAGCAGCTACTCTAGCGGGAGTTACACCGGGGAGCTGTTTTTT
clone_size: few
v_call: TRBV7-7
d_call: TRBD2
j_call: TRBJ2-2

cdr3_aa: CASRIQGANYGYTF
cdr3_nt: TGTGCCAGCAGGATCCAGGGGGCGAACTATGGCTACACCTTC
clone_size: NA
v_call: TRBV6-8
d_call: TRBD1
j_call: TRBJ1-2

cdr3_aa: CASSQDSFALKPDTQYF
cdr3_nt: TGCGCCAGCAGCCAAGATAGTTTCGCCCTAAAGCCAGATACGCAGTATTTT
clone_size: NA
v_call: TRBV4-1
d_call: NA
j_call: TRBJ2-3

cdr3_aa: CASSESQTAGNTIYF
cdr3_nt: TGTGCCAGCAGTGAATCCCAGACGGCTGGAAACACCATATATTTT
clone_size: few
v_call: TRBV9
d_call: NA
j_call: TRBJ1-3

cdr3_aa: CASRYRQGLGTDTQYF
cdr3_nt: TGTGCCAGCAGATATAGACAGGGCTTGGGCACAGATACGCAGTATTTT
clone_size: NA
v_call: TRBV28
d_call: TRBD1
j_call: TRBJ2-3

cdr3_aa: CASSEAQGNTEAFF
cdr3_nt: TGCGCCAGCAGTGAGGCACAGGGTAACACTGAAGCTTTCTTT
clone_size: NA
v_call: TRBV10-2
d_call: NA
j_call: TRBJ1-1

cdr3_aa: CASSISGRAIGNEQFF
cdr3_nt: TGTGCCAGCAGCATAAGCGGGAGGGCCATCGGCAATGAGCAGTTCTTC
clone_size: few
v_call: TRBV7-7
d_call: TRBD2
j_call: TRBJ2-1

cdr3_aa: CASSDPGDPTDTQYF
cdr3_nt: TGTGCCAGCAGTGACCCAGGGGACCCCACAGATACGCAGTATTTT
clone_size: NA
v_call: TRBV6-8
d_call: NA
j_call: TRBJ2-3

cdr3_aa: CASSLTPGASSYNEQFF
cdr3_nt: TGTGCCAGTAGTTTGACCCCGGGGGCCAGCTCCTACAATGAGCAGTTCTTC
clone_size: NA
v_call: TRBV19
d_call: NA
j_call: TRBJ2-1

cdr3_aa: CASSRGAGDSDDTQYF
cdr3_nt: TGTGCCAGCAGTCGGGGAGCGGGAGATAGTGATGATACGCAGTATTTT
clone_size: few
v_call: TRBV7-6
d_call: TRBD2
j_call: TRBJ2-3

cdr3_aa: CASSLQGANTEAFF
cdr3_nt: TGTGCCAGCAGTCTACAGGGGGCCAACACTGAAGCTTTCTTT
clone_size: NA
v_call: TRBV28
d_call: TRBD1
j_call: TRBJ1-1

cdr3_aa: CASSSSIGGSSYEQYF
cdr3_nt: TGTGCCAGCAGCTCAAGCATCGGAGGCTCCTCCTACGAGCAGTACTTC
clone_size: NA
v_call: TRBV7-5
d_call: NA
j_call: TRBJ2-7

cdr3_aa: CASSLNFGGGTDTQYF
cdr3_nt: TGCGCCAGCAGCTTGAACTTCGGGGGCGGCACAGATACGCAGTATTTT
clone_size: NA
v_call: TRBV5-1
d_call: NA
j_call: TRBJ2-3

cdr3_aa: CASKGAPNTGELFF
cdr3_nt: TGTGCCAGCAAGGGGGCTCCGAACACCGGGGAGCTGTTTTTT
clone_size: NA
v_call: TRBV28
d_call: TRBD1
j_call: TRBJ2-2

cdr3_aa: CASSLGLAGNNEQFF
cdr3_nt: TGTGCCAGCAGTTTAGGACTAGCGGGAAACAATGAGCAGTTCTTC
clone_size: many
v_call: TRBV11-3
d_call: TRBD2
j_call: TRBJ2-1

cdr3_aa: CASSLSDRVTYGYTF
cdr3_nt: TGTGCCAGCAGTTTATCGGACAGGGTAACCTATGGCTACACCTTC
clone_size: few
v_call: TRBV28
d_call: TRBD1
j_call: TRBJ1-2

cdr3_aa: CASSSISADGYTF
cdr3_nt: TGTGCCAGCAGTTCTATCAGTGCAGATGGCTACACCTTC
clone_size: few
v_call: TRBV28
d_call: NA
j_call: TRBJ1-2

cdr3_aa: CASSLEPGLNTEAFF
cdr3_nt: TGCGCCAGCAGCTTGGAACCGGGATTGAACACTGAAGCTTTCTTT
clone_size: NA
v_call: TRBV5-1
d_call: NA
j_call: TRBJ1-1

cdr3_aa: CASSLGSVVVEQYF
cdr3_nt: TGTGCCAGCAGCTTAGGGTCGGTGGTTGTAGAGCAGTACTTC
clone_size: few
v_call: TRBV7-6
d_call: NA
j_call: TRBJ2-7

cdr3_aa: CASTPPGPGQETQYF
cdr3_nt: TGTGCCAGCACCCCCCCGGGACCAGGGCAAGAGACCCAGTACTTC
clone_size: few
v_call: TRBV9
d_call: NA
j_call: TRBJ2-5

cdr3_aa: CASSVDSGTPNIQYF
cdr3_nt: TGTGCCAGCAGCGTAGATTCAGGGACGCCAAACATTCAGTACTTC
clone_size: NA
v_call: TRBV9
d_call: NA
j_call: TRBJ2-4

cdr3_aa: CASSEMNRNYEQYF
cdr3_nt: TGTGCCAGCAGTGAAATGAACAGAAACTACGAGCAGTACTTC
clone_size: few
v_call: TRBV2
d_call: NA
j_call: TRBJ2-7